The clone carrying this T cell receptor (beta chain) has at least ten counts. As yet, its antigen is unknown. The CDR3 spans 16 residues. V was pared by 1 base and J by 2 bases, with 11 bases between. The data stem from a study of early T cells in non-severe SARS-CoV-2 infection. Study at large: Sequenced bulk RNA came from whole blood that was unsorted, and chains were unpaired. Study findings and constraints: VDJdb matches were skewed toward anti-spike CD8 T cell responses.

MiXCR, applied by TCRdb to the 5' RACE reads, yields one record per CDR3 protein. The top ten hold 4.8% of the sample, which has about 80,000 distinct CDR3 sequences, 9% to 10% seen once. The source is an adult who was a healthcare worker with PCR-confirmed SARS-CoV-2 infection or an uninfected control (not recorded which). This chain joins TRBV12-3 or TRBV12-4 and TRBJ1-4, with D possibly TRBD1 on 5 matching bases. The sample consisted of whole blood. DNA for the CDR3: TGTGCCAGCAGTTTAGTTAGGGGAGCGACTAATGAAAAACTGTTTTTT. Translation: CASSLVRGATNEKLFF.